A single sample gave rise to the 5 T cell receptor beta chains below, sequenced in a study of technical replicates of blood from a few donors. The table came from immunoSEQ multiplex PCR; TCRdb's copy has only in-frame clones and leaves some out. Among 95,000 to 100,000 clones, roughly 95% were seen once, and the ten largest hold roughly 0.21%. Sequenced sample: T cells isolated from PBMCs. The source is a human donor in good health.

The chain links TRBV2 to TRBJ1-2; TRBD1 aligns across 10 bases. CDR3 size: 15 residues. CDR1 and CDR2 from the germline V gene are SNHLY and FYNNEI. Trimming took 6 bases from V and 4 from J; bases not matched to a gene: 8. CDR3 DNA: TGTGCCAGCAGGTCCGGGACAGGGGTGCTCTATGGCTACACCTTC. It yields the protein CASRSGTGVLYGYTF.

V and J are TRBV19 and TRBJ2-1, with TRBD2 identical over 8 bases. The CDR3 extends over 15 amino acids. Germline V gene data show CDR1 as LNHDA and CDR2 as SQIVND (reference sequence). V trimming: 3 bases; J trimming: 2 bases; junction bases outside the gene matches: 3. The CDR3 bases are TGTGCCAGTAGTATTAGCGGGACCCCCTACAATGAGCAGTTCTTC. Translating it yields CASSISGTPYNEQFF.

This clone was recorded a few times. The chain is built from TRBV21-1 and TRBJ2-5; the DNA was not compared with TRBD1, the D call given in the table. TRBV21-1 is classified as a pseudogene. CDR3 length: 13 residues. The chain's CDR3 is CASSKGTEETQYF. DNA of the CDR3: TGTGCCAGCAGCAAAGGGACAGAAGAGACCCAGTACTTC.

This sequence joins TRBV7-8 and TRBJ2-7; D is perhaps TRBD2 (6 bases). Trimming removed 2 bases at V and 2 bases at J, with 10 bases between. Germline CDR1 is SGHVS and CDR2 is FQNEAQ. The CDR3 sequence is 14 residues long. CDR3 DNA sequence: TGTGCCAGCAGCTTACGAGGGGAGGCCTACGAGCAGTACTTC. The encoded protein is CASSLRGEAYEQYF.

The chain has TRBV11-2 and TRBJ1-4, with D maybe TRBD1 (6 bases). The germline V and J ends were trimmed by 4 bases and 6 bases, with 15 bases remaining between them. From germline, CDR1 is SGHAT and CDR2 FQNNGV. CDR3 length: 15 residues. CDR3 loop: CASSSSPGAYEKLFF. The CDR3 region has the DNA TGTGCCAGCAGCTCCAGCCCAGGGGCGTATGAAAAACTGTTTTTT.